This entry lists 9 T cell receptor beta chains sequenced from one sample in a study of T-cell reconstitution after alpha-beta-depleted transplantation in children. Preparation of the TCRbeta library was carried out with unique molecular identifiers. TCRdb re-called the PCR reads through MiXCR, storing one row per CDR3 protein. The top ten clones hold 15% to 20% of a sample with approximately 150,000 distinct CDR3 sequences, about 8.8% of them seen once. Material: PBMCs, mostly from graft donor cells, obtained 180 days after TCRalphabeta/CD19-depleted stem cell transplant. The receptors here all came from a female patient younger than 10 who had a stem cell transplant for congenital amegakaryocytic thrombocytopenia, so the T cells may come from the graft donor.

This chain joins TRBV15 and TRBJ2-2; D gene ambiguous. Germline V gives CDR1 LNHNV, CDR2 YYDKDF (reference sequence). V shed 3 bases and J shed 3 bases, with 8 bases lying between them. The CDR3 length is 14 residues. In DNA, the CDR3 is TGTGCCACCAGCAGGTCTAAGGACACCGGGGAGCTGTTTTTT. It yields the protein CATSRSKDTGELFF.

This clonotype has a handful of counts. The gene calls are TRBV20-1 and TRBJ2-3; D remains ambiguous. The V end was cut by 5 bases, the J end by 0 bases, with 12 bases between. Germline loops: CDR1 DFQATT, CDR2 SNEGSKA (reference sequence). This CDR3 region has 14 residues. The CDR3 DNA reads TGCAGTGCTTCCGACTTGACTAGCACAGATACGCAGTATTTT. Translation gives CSASDLTSTDTQYF.

This clonotype was detected only once. The chain employs TRBV27 and TRBJ2-3; TRBD2 might be the D (6 bases). In germline, CDR1 is MNHEY, CDR2 SMNVEV (reference sequence). Deletions cut 1 base from V and 3 bases from J, with 20 bases between. This CDR3 has 18 residues. CDR3 residues: CASSLLLAGFGGTDTQYF. The CDR3 DNA reads TGTGCCAGCAGTTTATTGCTGGCGGGATTTGGGGGTACAGATACGCAGTATTTT.

This clonotype was observed many times. The chain uses TRBV3-1 and TRBJ2-1, with 7 bases lining up with TRBD1. The junction had 9 bases not matched to a gene; V was cut back by 4 bases and J by 6 bases. CDR3 length: 15 amino acids. CDR1 LGHDT and CDR2 YNNKEL come from the germline V gene (reference sequence). The CDR3 protein is CASSRDSENGNEQFF. The CDR3 DNA follows: TGTGCCAGCAGCCGGGACAGCGAAAATGGCAATGAGCAGTTCTTC.

This clonotype has a count of ten or more. The V and J genes are TRBV5-1 and TRBJ1-3; 7 nucleotides align to TRBD1. The CDR3 loop spans 15 amino acids. Trimming at V came to 2 bases and at J to 3 bases, leaving 5 bases not matched to a gene. Per germline, CDR1 SGHRS and CDR2 YFSETQ. CDR3 residues: CASSLTTGIGNTIYF. The DNA of the CDR3 is TGCGCCAGCAGCTTAACGACAGGGATTGGAAACACCATATATTTT.

This clonotype was counted many times. J is TRBJ2-3 and V is TRBV20-1; 9 bases are a match to TRBD2. CDR1 DFQATT and CDR2 SNEGSKA come from the germline V gene (reference sequence). V shed 2 bases, J shed 2 bases, and the junction held 8 bases outside the gene matches. This CDR3 is built from 16 residues. The CDR3 nucleotides are TGCAGTGCTAGAAAGAAGGCGGGAGGGCCCACAGATACGCAGTATTTT. Translation: CSARKKAGGPTDTQYF.

This clonotype has a count of ten or more. The chain is built from TRBV7-3 and TRBJ2-2; the match to TRBD2 covers 8 bases. After removal of 5 bases from V and 7 bases from J, the junction contained 9 bases not matched to a gene. Looked up from germline, CDR1 is SGHTA and CDR2 is FQGTGA. The CDR3 consists of 15 residues. CDR3 region: CASSPRGAGVGELFF. In DNA form, the CDR3 reads TGTGCCAGCAGCCCGCGTGGAGCGGGAGTCGGGGAGCTGTTTTTT. Variable domain in full (rest from reference TRBV7-3 and TRBJ2-2): GAGVSQTPSNKVTEKGKYVELRCDPISGHTALYWYRQSLGQGPEFLIYFQGTGAADDSGLPNDRFFAVRPEGSVSTLKIQRTERGDSAVYLCASSPRGAGVGELFFGEGSRLTVL.

The CDR3 sequence: CASGTGATEQYF. The CDR3 nucleotides are TGTGCCAGCGGGACAGGGGCCACCGAGCAGTACTTC. This rearrangement joins TRBV9 to TRBJ2-7; 10 nucleotides agree with TRBD1. The V and J ends lost 7 bases and 6 bases, in that order; junction bases with no gene match: 4. Germline CDR1 reads SGDLS; CDR2 reads YYNGEE. The CDR3 is 12 residues long.

The CDR3 is CASSYVTSGGQETQYF. In DNA, the CDR3 is TGTGCCAGCAGTTACGTGACTAGCGGGGGGCAAGAGACCCAGTACTTC. The chain joins TRBV6-2 or TRBV6-3 to TRBJ2-5, with 13 bases fitting TRBD2. The germline V gene has CDR1 MNHEY and CDR2 SVGEGT. V lost 2 bases, J lost 2 bases, and 2 bases stayed unmatched. The CDR3 consists of 16 residues.